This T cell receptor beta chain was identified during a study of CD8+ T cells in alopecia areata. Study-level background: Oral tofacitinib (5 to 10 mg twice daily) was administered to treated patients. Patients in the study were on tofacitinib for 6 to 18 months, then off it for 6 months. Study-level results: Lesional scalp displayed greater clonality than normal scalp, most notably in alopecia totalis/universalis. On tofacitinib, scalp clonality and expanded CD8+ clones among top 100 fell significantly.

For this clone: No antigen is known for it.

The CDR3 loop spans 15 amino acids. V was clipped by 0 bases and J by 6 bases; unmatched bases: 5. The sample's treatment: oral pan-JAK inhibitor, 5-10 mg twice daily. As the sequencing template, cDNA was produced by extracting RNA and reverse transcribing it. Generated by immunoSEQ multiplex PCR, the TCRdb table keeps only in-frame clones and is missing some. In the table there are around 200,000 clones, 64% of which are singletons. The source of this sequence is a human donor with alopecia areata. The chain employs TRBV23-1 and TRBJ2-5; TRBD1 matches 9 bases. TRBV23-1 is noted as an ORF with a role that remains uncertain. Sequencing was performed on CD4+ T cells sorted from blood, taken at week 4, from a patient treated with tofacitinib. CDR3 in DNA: TGCGCCAGCAGTCAATCGGACAGGGGAATGAAGACCCAGTACTTC. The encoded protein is CASSQSDRGMKTQYF.